The following is a T cell receptor (beta chain) sequence with its context. This specimen belongs to a study of blood T cell repertoires in COVID-19. Study at large: PBMCs, B-cell-depleted T cells, or T cells were the source of the cDNA or gDNA that made up the material.

The study drew participants aged 18 to 89 years from 24 US areas. CDR3 length equals 15 residues. The authors' processing: Nucleated cell counts were estimated from reference gene primer amplification. Generated by immunoSEQ multiplex PCR, the TCRdb table keeps only in-frame clones and is missing some. That table gives V, J and clone size, and the DNA gave D and trimming. The sample holds roughly 150,000 clones, about 85% seen once. The gene calls are TRBV21-1 and TRBJ1-6; the table's TRBD1 call for D was not verified on the DNA. TRBV21-1 is given as a pseudogene. The sample taken for sequencing was PBMCs or T cells enriched from blood (not recorded which). The clonotype was recovered from a woman aged 40 to 50 who had been exposed to COVID-19. CDR3 sequence: CASSYRGSYNSPLHF. The CDR3 DNA reads as TGTGCCAGCAGTTACAGGGGGAGCTATAATTCACCCCTCCACTTT.